The 9 T cell receptor beta chains below come from one sample, sequenced in a study of blood T cell repertoires in COVID-19. Clones were read by immunoSEQ multiplex PCR, and TCRdb kept only the in-frame ones, dropping some. The sample lists hundreds of thousands of clones, 90% seen once, with around 15% in the top ten. The specimen sequenced was PBMCs or T cells enriched from blood (not recorded which). These receptor sequences come from a man younger than 45 who had been exposed to COVID-19.

The V gene is TRBV6-5, the J gene TRBJ2-2; D not certain. The CDR3 runs 16 residues. Germline CDR1 reads MNHEY; CDR2 reads SVGAGI. V was trimmed by 1 base and J by 0 bases, leaving 9 bases between them. The DNA for the CDR3 is TGTGCCAGCAGTTACTGGCAGGCCGCGAACACCGGGGAGCTGTTTTTT. Translated: CASSYWQAANTGELFF.

CDR3 in DNA: TGTGCCAGCAGAACAGGGGTTACAGATACGCAGTATTTT. It translates to CASRTGVTDTQYF. The rearrangement links TRBV7-9 to TRBJ2-3; the match to TRBD1 covers 7 bases. The V and J ends lost 6 bases and 3 bases, in that order; junction bases with no gene match: 3. CDR1 and CDR2 (germline): SEHNR, FQNEAQ (reference sequence). The CDR3 has 13 amino acids.

The V call is TRBV12-5, the J call TRBJ2-3, with a tentative D call TRBD1 (6 bases). V lost 4 bases and J lost 6, with 14 bases in between. The CDR3 is made up of 14 amino acids. Germline CDR1 LGHNT, CDR2 FRNRAP. CDR3 DNA: TGTGCTAGTGGTTCGTACAGGGTCGGGGATACGCAGTATTTT. Encoded protein: CASGSYRVGDTQYF.

The chain employs TRBV18 and TRBJ1-1, with D tentatively TRBD1 (5 bases). The germline V gene has CDR1 KGHSH and CDR2 LQKENI. Trimming removed 2 bases from V and 4 bases from J, with 11 bases in between. This CDR3 is 14 amino acids long. DNA of the CDR3: TGTGCCAGCTCACCAACCCAGGGTGGCACTGAAGCTTTCTTT. The encoded protein is CASSPTQGGTEAFF.

The J gene is TRBJ2-5, the V gene TRBV19; D call uncertain. Germline V CDR1 and CDR2: LNHDA, SQIVND (reference sequence). The germline V and J ends were trimmed by 6 bases and 1 base, with 6 bases remaining between them. This CDR3 has 12 amino acids. Here the CDR3 reads CASRDSQETQYF. The CDR3 coding sequence is TGTGCCAGTAGAGACTCCCAAGAGACCCAGTACTTC.

The J gene is TRBJ2-7, the V gene TRBV19; 7 bases agree with TRBD1. The germline V gene encodes CDR1 LNHDA and CDR2 SQIVND (reference sequence). This CDR3 region has 19 residues. Trimming removed 7 bases from V and 2 bases from J; junction bases left unmatched: 23. The CDR3: CASTLHHLSGTALTYEQYF. The CDR3, as DNA: TGTGCCAGTACCCTCCACCACCTGTCCGGGACAGCCCTAACCTACGAGCAGTACTTC. The variable domain in full, completed from reference TRBV19 and TRBJ2-7, reads DGGITQSPKYLFRKEGQNVTLSCEQNLNHDAMYWYRQDPGQGLRLIYYSQIVNDFQKGDIAEGYSVSREKKESFPLTVTSAQKNPTAFYLCASTLHHLSGTALTYEQYFGPGTRLTVT.

J is TRBJ1-2 and V is TRBV7-9, with 7 bases identical to TRBD1. The CDR3 sequence is 16 residues long. The V and J ends lost 4 bases and 7 bases, in that order; junction bases with no gene match: 15. Per the germline V gene, CDR1 is SEHNR and CDR2 is FQNEAQ (reference sequence). The CDR3 region has the DNA TGTGCCAGCAGCTCGACCCCAACCCGACAGGGTTTTGGCTACACCTTC. Translating it yields CASSSTPTRQGFGYTF.

About this clone: Relative to the germline gene, one junction end is altered; a read error may explain this. The V call is TRBV20-1, the J call TRBJ2-7, with 8 bases matching TRBD2. The CDR3 totals 11 residues. From germline, CDR1 is DFQATT and CDR2 SNEGSKA (reference sequence). The CDR3: CSARYIAGLHF. The CDR3 coding sequence is TGCAGTGCTAGATATATAGCGGGGCTACACTTC.

V is TRBV10-3 and J is TRBJ1-2, with unresolved D. The germline gives CDR1 ENHRY, CDR2 SYGVKD. V was pared by 3 bases and J by 4 bases, with 12 bases between. The CDR3 consists of 14 residues. The CDR3 protein is CAISDSTSIYGYTF. The CDR3 region has the DNA TGTGCCATCAGTGACTCGACAAGCATCTATGGCTACACCTTC.